The clone carrying this TCR beta chain was counted between two and nine times. Per the germline V gene, CDR1 is LGHDT and CDR2 is YNNKEL (reference sequence). Trimming stripped 4 bases from V and 4 bases from J, with 22 bases between. The CDR3 loop spans 17 amino acids. This entry belongs to a study of kidney transplant recipient with SARS-CoV-2 infection. MiXCR, applied by TCRdb to the reads, yields one record per CDR3 protein. The sample comprises about 250,000 distinct CDR3 sequences, 25% to 35% of which are singletons, and roughly 7.3% rests with the top ten. This sequence originates from a young adult male patient who had COVID-19 and was a kidney transplant recipient. Some of the T cells might come from the graft donor. This sequence joins TRBV3-1 and TRBJ1-2; the D is unclear. Sequences were derived from a blood sample, sampled at baseline and on day 111 from a kidney transplant recipient. CDR3 sequence: CASSPAATLRKTYGYTF. CDR3 sequence (DNA): TGTGCCAGCAGCCCAGCAGCCACCCTTCGAAAGACCTATGGCTACACCTTC.